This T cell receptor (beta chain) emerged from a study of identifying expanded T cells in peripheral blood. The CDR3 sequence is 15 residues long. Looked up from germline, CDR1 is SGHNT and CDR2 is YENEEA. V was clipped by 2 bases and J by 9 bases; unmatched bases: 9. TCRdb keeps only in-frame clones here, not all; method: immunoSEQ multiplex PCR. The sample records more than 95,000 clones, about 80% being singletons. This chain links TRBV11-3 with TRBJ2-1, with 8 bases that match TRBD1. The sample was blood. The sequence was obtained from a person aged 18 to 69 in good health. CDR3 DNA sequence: TGTGCCAGCAGCTTACGTTCAACAGGGGGAAGTGAGCAGTTCTTC. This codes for CASSLRSTGGSEQFF.